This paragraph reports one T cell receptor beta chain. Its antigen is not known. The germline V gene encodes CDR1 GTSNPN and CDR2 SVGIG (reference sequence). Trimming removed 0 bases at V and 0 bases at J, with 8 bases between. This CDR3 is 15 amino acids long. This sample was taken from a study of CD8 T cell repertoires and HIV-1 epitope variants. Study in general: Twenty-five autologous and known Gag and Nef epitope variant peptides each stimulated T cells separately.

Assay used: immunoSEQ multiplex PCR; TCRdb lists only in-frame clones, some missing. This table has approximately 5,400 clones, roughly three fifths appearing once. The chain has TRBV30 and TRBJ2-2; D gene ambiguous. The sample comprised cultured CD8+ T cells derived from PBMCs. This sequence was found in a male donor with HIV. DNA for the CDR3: TGTGCCTGGAGTGTAACTGATTCGAACACCGGGGAGCTGTTTTTT. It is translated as CAWSVTDSNTGELFF.